These T cell receptor beta chains were read from a single sample in a study of cytomegalovirus exposure and HLA in healthy donors. Profiled with immunoSEQ multiplex PCR; TCRdb holds only in-frame clones, not every one. The table shows 150,000 or so clones, with around two thirds occurring only once. The specimen was PBMCs. These receptors were taken from a man between 18 and 29 years old in good health and CMV-seropositive. Both conserved end residues are part of each CDR3. The size entry is marked missing in some rows and otherwise reads once, few, many or a size class.

j_gene: TRBJ2-1; abundance: -; v_gene: TRBV27; CDR3aa: CASSLTLAGGNEQFF
j_gene: TRBJ1-2; abundance: few; v_gene: TRBV7-2; CDR3aa: CASTFGGGRSGYTF
j_gene: TRBJ2-7; abundance: -; v_gene: TRBV7-8; CDR3aa: CASSLAGGPGTGGSHGLYEQYF
j_gene: TRBJ2-1; abundance: -; v_gene: TRBV28; CDR3aa: CASSLARGFNEQFF
j_gene: TRBJ2-3; abundance: -; v_gene: TRBV5-6; CDR3aa: CASSPPGLSTDTQYF
j_gene: TRBJ2-6; abundance: few; v_gene: TRBV4-3; CDR3aa: CASSQDGTASGANVLTF
j_gene: TRBJ1-5; abundance: -; v_gene: TRBV6-5; CDR3aa: CASSYQQGGNQPQHF
j_gene: TRBJ1-2; abundance: few; v_gene: TRBV27; CDR3aa: CASSYLPLRDSYVNYGYTF
j_gene: TRBJ2-1; abundance: -; v_gene: TRBV15; CDR3aa: CATSREDRLQFF
j_gene: TRBJ2-5; abundance: -; v_gene: TRBV27; CDR3aa: CATKTTSGGARETQYF
j_gene: TRBJ1-2; abundance: -; v_gene: TRBV7-2; CDR3aa: CASTSRGANYGYTF
j_gene: TRBJ1-3; abundance: few; v_gene: TRBV28; CDR3aa: CASSLRQPYSGNTIYF
j_gene: TRBJ2-5; abundance: -; v_gene: TRBV28; CDR3aa: CASRTPRGVGETQYF
j_gene: TRBJ1-3; abundance: -; v_gene: TRBV4-2; CDR3aa: CASSQESRVNSGNTIYF
j_gene: TRBJ1-2; abundance: -; v_gene: TRBV4-1; CDR3aa: CASSQPDRGRYGYTF
j_gene: TRBJ1-3; abundance: -; v_gene: TRBV9; CDR3aa: CASSVASGGRSSGNTIYF
j_gene: TRBJ1-1; abundance: -; v_gene: TRBV19; CDR3aa: CASSIGRGQGAFF
j_gene: TRBJ2-4; abundance: few; v_gene: TRBV5-6; CDR3aa: CASSRGPRRLTVQYF
j_gene: TRBJ1-1; abundance: -; v_gene: TRBV6-6; CDR3aa: CADREQPNTEAFF
j_gene: TRBJ1-4; abundance: once; v_gene: TRBV6-1; CDR3aa: CASSERKLFF
j_gene: TRBJ2-7; abundance: -; v_gene: TRBV7-2; CDR3aa: CASSLGLAGTYEQYF
j_gene: TRBJ2-3; abundance: -; v_gene: TRBV5-4; CDR3aa: CASSLAGVSDTQYF
j_gene: TRBJ1-1; abundance: -; v_gene: TRBV2; CDR3aa: CASSEWALNTEAFF
j_gene: TRBJ1-2; abundance: -; v_gene: TRBV5-6; CDR3aa: CASSFGGAGGYTF
j_gene: TRBJ2-1; abundance: -; v_gene: TRBV7-9; CDR3aa: CASSHHNEQFF
j_gene: TRBJ1-3; abundance: -; v_gene: TRBV5-6; CDR3aa: CASSTTGTNTIYF
j_gene: TRBJ1-1; abundance: -; v_gene: TRBV6-5; CDR3aa: CATRRDRENTEAFF
j_gene: TRBJ1-1; abundance: -; v_gene: TRBV6-5; CDR3aa: CASKVLDRMNTEAFF
j_gene: TRBJ1-5; abundance: -; v_gene: TRBV9; CDR3aa: CASSPKDSGNQPQHF
j_gene: TRBJ1-1; abundance: -; v_gene: TRBV6-5; CDR3aa: CASSDWHGMNTEAFF
j_gene: TRBJ2-1; abundance: few; v_gene: TRBV6-5; CDR3aa: CASSYGSSGGRVF
j_gene: TRBJ2-1; abundance: -; v_gene: TRBV7-8; CDR3aa: CASSLGQGAYSEQFF
j_gene: TRBJ2-1; abundance: -; v_gene: TRBV2; CDR3aa: CASSAVRGQFF
j_gene: TRBJ2-3; abundance: -; v_gene: TRBV6-5; CDR3aa: CASSYSSDGADTQYF
j_gene: TRBJ1-3; abundance: -; v_gene: TRBV15; CDR3aa: CATSVYSGNTIYF
j_gene: TRBJ2-3; abundance: few; v_gene: TRBV10-3; CDR3aa: CAMTPGGREDTQYF
j_gene: TRBJ2-3; abundance: -; v_gene: TRBV7-2; CDR3aa: CASSPVRGAGANTQYF
j_gene: TRBJ2-3; abundance: -; v_gene: TRBV28; CDR3aa: CASSSRLTDTQYF
j_gene: TRBJ1-5; abundance: -; v_gene: TRBV29-1; CDR3aa: CSDLPGHNQPQHF
j_gene: TRBJ2-7; abundance: -; v_gene: TRBV25-1; CDR3aa: CASKGGGGYEQYF
j_gene: TRBJ2-7; abundance: -; v_gene: TRBV7-2; CDR3aa: CASSSGGSGEYEQYF
j_gene: TRBJ1-3; abundance: -; v_gene: TRBV10-3; CDR3aa: CAISVVARGSSGNTIYF
j_gene: TRBJ2-5; abundance: -; v_gene: TRBV18; CDR3aa: CASSPRRGRETQYF
j_gene: TRBJ2-1; abundance: -; v_gene: TRBV28; CDR3aa: CASSNIGDYNEQFF